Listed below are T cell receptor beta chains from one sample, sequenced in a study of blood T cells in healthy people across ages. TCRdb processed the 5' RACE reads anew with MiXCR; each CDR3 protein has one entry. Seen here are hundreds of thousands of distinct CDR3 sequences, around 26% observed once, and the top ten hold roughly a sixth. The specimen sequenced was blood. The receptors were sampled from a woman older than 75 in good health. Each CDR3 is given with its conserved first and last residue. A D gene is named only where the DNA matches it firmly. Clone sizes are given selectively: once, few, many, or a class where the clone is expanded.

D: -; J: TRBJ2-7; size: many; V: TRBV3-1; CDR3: CASSLQAYEQYF; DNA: TGTGCCAGCAGCCTCCAGGCCTACGAGCAGTACTTC
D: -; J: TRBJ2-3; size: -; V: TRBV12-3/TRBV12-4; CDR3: CASSPRVGTDAEYF; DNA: TGTGCCAGCAGTCCCCGCGTGGGCACAGATGCGGAGTATTTT
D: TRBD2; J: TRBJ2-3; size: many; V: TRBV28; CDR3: CASSRTGLAGGNADTQYF; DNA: TGTGCCAGCAGCAGAACGGGACTAGCGGGGGGGAACGCAGATACGCAGTATTTT
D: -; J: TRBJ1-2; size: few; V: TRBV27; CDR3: CASSLQSNLLYGYTF; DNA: TGTGCCAGCAGTTTACAGAGTAACCTCCTCTATGGCTACACCTTC
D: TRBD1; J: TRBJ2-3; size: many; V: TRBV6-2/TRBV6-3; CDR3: CASSWVRGIHRRRRTDTQYF; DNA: TGTGCCAGCAGTTGGGTCAGGGGGATCCATCGGCGTCGAAGGACAGATACGCAGTATTTT
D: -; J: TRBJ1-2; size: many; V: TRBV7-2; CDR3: CASSLDRAGYTF; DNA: TGTGCCAGCAGCTTAGACAGGGCTGGCTACACCTTC
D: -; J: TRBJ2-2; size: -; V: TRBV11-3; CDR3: CASSPRGGPTGELFF; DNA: TGTGCCAGCAGCCCCCGGGGCGGGCCCACCGGGGAGCTGTTTTTT
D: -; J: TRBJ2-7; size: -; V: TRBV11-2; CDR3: CASSLGPSGVANYEQYF; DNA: TGTGCCAGCAGCTTAGGACCTTCAGGGGTTGCGAACTACGAGCAGTACTTC
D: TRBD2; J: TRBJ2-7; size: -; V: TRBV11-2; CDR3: CASSPSLGGAYEQYF; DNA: TGTGCCAGCAGCCCCTCCCTGGGGGGGGCCTACGAGCAGTACTTC
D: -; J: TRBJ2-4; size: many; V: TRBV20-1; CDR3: CSASRLAKNIQYF; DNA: TGCAGTGCTAGTCGTCTAGCCAAAAACATTCAGTACTTC
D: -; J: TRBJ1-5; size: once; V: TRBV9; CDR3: CASSVDSGTQPQHF; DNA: TGTGCCAGCAGCGTAGATTCGGGTACTCAGCCCCAGCATTTT
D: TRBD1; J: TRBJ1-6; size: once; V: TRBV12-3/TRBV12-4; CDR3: CASSPSGTGYNSPLHF; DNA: TGTGCCAGCTCCCCTTCCGGGACAGGGTATAATTCACCCCTCCACTTT
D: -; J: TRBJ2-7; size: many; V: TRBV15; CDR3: CATSRETGWSEQYF; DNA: TGTGCCACCAGCAGAGAAACAGGGTGGTCCGAGCAGTACTTC
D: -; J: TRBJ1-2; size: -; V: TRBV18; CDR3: CASSPLGDCGGYTF; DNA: TGTGCCAGCTCACCACTGGGGGATTGCGGCGGCTACACCTTC
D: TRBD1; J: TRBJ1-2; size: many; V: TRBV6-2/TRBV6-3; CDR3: CASRVGGQSNYGYTF; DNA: TGTGCCAGCAGGGTCGGGGGACAGTCTAACTATGGCTACACCTTC
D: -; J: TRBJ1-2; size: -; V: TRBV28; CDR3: CASSPPGGVRGNYGYTF; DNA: TGTGCCAGCAGTCCCCCCGGGGGTGTGAGGGGTAACTATGGCTACACCTTC
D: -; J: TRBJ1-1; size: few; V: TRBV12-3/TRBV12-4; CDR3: CASSLLRTGAFF; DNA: TGTGCCAGCAGTTTACTTCGTACCGGAGCTTTCTTT
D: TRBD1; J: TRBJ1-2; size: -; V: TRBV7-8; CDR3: CASSPFGEGAGYTF; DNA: TGTGCCAGCAGCCCATTTGGGGAGGGGGCCGGCTACACCTTC
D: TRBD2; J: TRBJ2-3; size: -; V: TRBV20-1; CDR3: CSARGTSGPSSNTQYF; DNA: TGCAGTGCTAGGGGGACTAGCGGGCCTTCATCGAATACGCAGTATTTT
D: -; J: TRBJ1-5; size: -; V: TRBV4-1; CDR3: CASSPYAGEGQPQHF; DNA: TGCGCCAGCAGCCCTTATGCAGGGGAAGGTCAGCCCCAGCATTTT
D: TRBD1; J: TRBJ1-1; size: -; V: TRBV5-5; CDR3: CASSLQGALKAFF; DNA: TGTGCCAGCAGCTTGCAGGGGGCATTGAAAGCTTTCTTT
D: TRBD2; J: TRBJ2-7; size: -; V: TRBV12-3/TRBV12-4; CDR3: CASSLVSLAGIFYEQYF; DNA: TGTGCCAGCAGTTTAGTCAGCCTAGCGGGCATCTTCTACGAGCAGTACTTC
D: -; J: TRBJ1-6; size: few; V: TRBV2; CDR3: CASRARENYNSPLHF; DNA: TGTGCCAGCAGGGCCCGGGAAAACTATAATTCACCCCTCCACTTT
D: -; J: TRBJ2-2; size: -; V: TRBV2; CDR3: CASSPGPGTGELFF; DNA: TGTGCCAGCAGCCCGGGACCCGGGACGGGGGAGCTGTTTTTT
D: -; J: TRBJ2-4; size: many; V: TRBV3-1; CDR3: CASSQDLGVAKNIQYF; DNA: TGTGCCAGCAGCCAAGATTTGGGCGTAGCCAAAAACATTCAGTACTTC
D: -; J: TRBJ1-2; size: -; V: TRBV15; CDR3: CATSRGGVGYGYTF; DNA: TGTGCCACCAGCAGGGGGGGGGTGGGCTATGGCTACACCTTC
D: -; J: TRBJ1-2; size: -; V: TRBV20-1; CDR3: CSATSGTSYGYTF; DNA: TGCAGTGCTACCTCGGGGACTTCCTATGGCTACACCTTC